This passage covers 23 T cell receptor beta chains from one sample sequenced in a study of T cells after yellow fever vaccination. TCRdb re-analysed the 5' RACE reads in MiXCR, keeping a single row per CDR3 protein. The data contain hundreds of thousands of distinct CDR3 sequences, around an eighth of them singletons. The sample here was PBMCs, taken on the day of the yellow fever booster vaccination. These receptors all come from a man aged 25 to 40 who received the YFV17D yellow fever vaccine.

The chain uses TRBV28 and TRBJ2-7; 7 nucleotides agree with TRBD1. Germline V gene sequence: CDR1 MDHEN, CDR2 SYDVKM. After removal of 7 bases from V and 3 bases from J, the junction contained 12 bases not matched to a gene. The CDR3 has 15 residues. CDR3 sequence reads: CASTPRGTGVYEQYF. The CDR3 DNA sequence: TGTGCCAGCACCCCTCGTGGAACAGGGGTCTACGAGCAGTACTTC.

This clonotype was seen at least ten times. The V and J genes are TRBV5-1 and TRBJ2-5; 8 nucleotides align to TRBD2. CDR3 length: 14 amino acids. CDR1 and CDR2 from the germline V gene are SGHRS and YFSETQ. The V and J ends lost 4 bases and 3 bases, in that order; junction bases with no gene match: 5. DNA for the CDR3: TGCGCCAGCAGCAGCGGGGGAGGTGAAGAGACCCAGTACTTC. As protein: CASSSGGGEETQYF. Drawing the rest from reference TRBV5-1 and TRBJ2-5, the complete variable domain is KAGVTQTPRYLIKTRGQQVTLSCSPISGHRSVSWYQQTPGQGLQFLFEYFSETQRNKGNFPGRFSGRQFSNSRSEMNVSTLELGDSALYLCASSSGGGEETQYFGPGTRLLVL.

This clonotype came up a few times. One end of the junction varies from germline; a read error may be responsible. The chain is built from TRBV7-2 and TRBJ1-2; 8 bases agree with TRBD1. Germline lookup yields CDR1 SGHTA and CDR2 FQGNSA. The CDR3 totals 15 residues. This chain's CDR3 is CASSLAPTGDYGYTF. Here the CDR3 DNA reads TGTGCCAGCAGTTTAGCCCCGACAGGGGACTATGGCTACACCTTC.

This clonotype has only a few counts. The CDR3 loop reads CASSSQDQPQHF. The CDR3 coding sequence is TGTGCCAGCAGTTCCCAGGATCAGCCCCAGCATTTT. The rearrangement uses TRBV6-2 or TRBV6-3 and TRBJ1-5; D not resolved. Germline CDR1 reads MNHEY; CDR2 reads SVGEGT. The CDR3 length is 12 residues. The V gene lost 4 bases and the J gene lost 5 bases, with 6 bases spanning the gap.

This clonotype was detected a few times. The rearrangement uses TRBV20-1 and TRBJ2-5; D not resolved. Germline CDR1 and CDR2: DFQATT and SNEGSKA (reference sequence). The length of the CDR3 is 12 residues. V lost 6 bases and J lost 0, with 8 bases in between. The CDR3 loop reads CSASPNQETQYF. The CDR3 coding sequence is TGCAGTGCCTCCCCAAACCAAGAGACCCAGTACTTC.

This clonotype has more than one count but fewer than ten. The CDR3 sequence: CSANTGGLNQPQHF. The CDR3 DNA is TGCAGTGCAAACACGGGGGGCCTCAATCAGCCCCAGCATTTT. This chain links TRBV20-1 with TRBJ1-5; tentative D call: TRBD1 (6 bases). The CDR3 runs to 14 residues. Germline-derived CDR1 and CDR2 are DFQATT and SNEGSKA (reference sequence). V was clipped by 6 bases and J by 3 bases, with 15 bases between them.

This clonotype showed up many times. The chain employs TRBV7-2 and TRBJ1-1; no reliable D call. Looked up from germline, CDR1 is SGHTA and CDR2 is FQGNSA. V lost 2 bases and J lost 6, with 4 bases in between. The CDR3 runs to 11 residues. This chain's CDR3 is CASSLFAEAFF. CDR3 sequence (DNA): TGTGCCAGCAGCTTATTTGCTGAAGCTTTCTTT.

This clonotype has more than one count but fewer than ten. Here the CDR3 DNA reads TGTGCCAGCAGCGTAGGCGGACTAGGGAACACCGGGGAGCTGTTTTTT. Amino acids: CASSVGGLGNTGELFF. The V call is TRBV9, the J call TRBJ2-2; 7 bases fit TRBD2. This CDR3 comprises 16 residues. With 0 bases clipped from V and 1 base from J, the junction kept 3 bases outside the gene matches. Germline CDR1 and CDR2: SGDLS and YYNGEE.

The chain combines TRBV3-1 with TRBJ2-1; possible D gene TRBD2, 5 bases. V lost 4 bases to trimming and J lost 2 bases, with 21 bases between them. CDR3 length: 18 amino acids. CDR1 LGHDT and CDR2 YNNKEL come from the germline V gene (reference sequence). In DNA form, the CDR3 reads TGTGCCAGCAGCCTCAGAGCTTCCGGGGAGTGGGCCTACAATGAGCAGTTCTTC. Its translation is CASSLRASGEWAYNEQFF.

This clonotype was detected a few times. The rearrangement joins TRBV12-3 or TRBV12-4 to TRBJ2-1, with TRBD1 identical over 7 bases. Trimming at V came to 4 bases and at J to 10 bases, leaving 7 bases not matched to a gene. This CDR3 comprises 13 residues. For the CDR3, the DNA is TGTGCCAGCAGTTCCACAACAGGGGACGAGCAGTTCTTC. It is translated as CASSSTTGDEQFF.

This clonotype was detected a few times. The chain carries TRBV12-3 or TRBV12-4 and TRBJ2-3; no reliable D call. With 10 bases removed from V and 2 bases from J, the gap between germline ends came to 10 bases. This CDR3 region has 12 residues. CDR3 amino acids: CATTIDTDTQYF. In DNA form, the CDR3 reads TGTGCCACCACTATAGACACAGATACGCAGTATTTT.

The V and J genes are TRBV13 and TRBJ2-1; 7 bases are shared with TRBD2. In germline, CDR1 is PRHDT, CDR2 FYEKMQ (reference sequence). The CDR3 is 15 amino acids. V lost 5 bases to trimming and J lost 12 bases; unmatched junction nucleotides: 16. CDR3 nucleotides: TGTGCCAGCAGCCCCCTAAGTCGGGAGGACATTAGGCAGTTCTTC. Translation: CASSPLSREDIRQFF.

This clonotype was counted a few times. J is TRBJ2-1 and V is TRBV19; 7 bases match TRBD2. The germline CDR1 and CDR2 sequences are LNHDA and SQIVND (reference sequence). J gave up 4 bases and V 8 bases, and 11 bases lay outside the gene matches. The CDR3 has 15 amino acids. The CDR3 loop reads CASSSSLAEYNEQFF. CDR3 coding DNA: TGTGCCAGTTCCTCGTCCCTAGCGGAGTACAATGAGCAGTTCTTC. The whole variable domain, remainder taken from reference TRBV19 and TRBJ2-1, is DGGITQSPKYLFRKEGQNVTLSCEQNLNHDAMYWYRQDPGQGLRLIYYSQIVNDFQKGDIAEGYSVSREKKESFPLTVTSAQKNPTAFYLCASSSSLAEYNEQFFGPGTRLTVL.

In DNA, the CDR3 is TGCGCCAGCAGCCCAAGCTATAGCGGGGCCCCCTACGAGCAGTACTTC. Translating it yields CASSPSYSGAPYEQYF. J is TRBJ2-7 and V is TRBV5-1; TRBD2 matches at 8 bases. The germline V gene encodes CDR1 SGHRS and CDR2 YFSETQ. V lost 4 bases and J lost 2; bases outside the gene matches: 11. CDR3 length equals 16 residues.

This clonotype was observed a few times. This chain links TRBV19 with TRBJ2-2, with a possible D match to TRBD1 (6 bases). The CDR3 is 16 residues long. CDR1 and CDR2 (germline): LNHDA, SQIVND (reference sequence). V was clipped by 3 bases and J by 1 base, with 12 bases between them. Here the CDR3 reads CASSMEGTWNTGELFF. DNA for the CDR3: TGTGCCAGTAGTATGGAAGGGACATGGAACACCGGGGAGCTGTTTTTT.

This clonotype was counted only a few times. This chain joins TRBV29-1 and TRBJ2-5; D not resolved. The V end was cut by 7 bases, the J end by 5 bases, with 17 bases between. The CDR3 has 13 residues. Per the germline V gene, CDR1 is SQVTM and CDR2 is ANQGSEA. CDR3 sequence: CSGEVPRGETQYF. Here the CDR3 DNA reads TGCAGCGGTGAGGTCCCGCGTGGGGAGACCCAGTACTTC.

This clonotype has just a few counts. V gene TRBV5-1 combines with J gene TRBJ2-1, with 10 bases lining up with TRBD1. The CDR3 is made up of 13 amino acids. In germline, CDR1 is SGHRS, CDR2 YFSETQ. V trimming: 7 bases; J trimming: 8 bases; junction bases outside the gene matches: 6. As DNA, the CDR3 is TGCGCCAGCGCGGGACAGGGGTCCCATGAGCAGTTCTTC. It is translated as CASAGQGSHEQFF. The full variable domain, its missing parts supplied by reference TRBV5-1 and TRBJ2-1, is KAGVTQTPRYLIKTRGQQVTLSCSPISGHRSVSWYQQTPGQGLQFLFEYFSETQRNKGNFPGRFSGRQFSNSRSEMNVSTLELGDSALYLCASAGQGSHEQFFGPGTRLTVL.

This clonotype was observed a handful of times. The V and J genes are TRBV7-9 and TRBJ1-5, with D perhaps matching TRBD1 (5 bases). The length of the CDR3 is 15 residues. Germline V CDR1 and CDR2: SEHNR, FQNEAQ (reference sequence). The V end lost 5 bases, the J end lost 3 bases, and 14 bases lay between the germline ends. CDR3 protein: CASSPLTGLNQPQHF. The CDR3 DNA sequence: TGTGCCAGCAGCCCCCTCACAGGTCTCAATCAGCCCCAGCATTTT.

This clonotype was counted between two and nine times. The chain joins TRBV14 to TRBJ1-4; D is unclear. The germline V gene encodes CDR1 SGHDN and CDR2 FVKESK. This CDR3 region has 16 residues. V was trimmed by 1 base and J by 3 bases, leaving 12 bases between them. The CDR3 DNA is TGTGCCAGCAGCCAAGGTGAACAGACACCTAATGAAAAACTGTTTTTT. Residues: CASSQGEQTPNEKLFF.

This clonotype was seen a few times. V is TRBV20-1 and J is TRBJ1-6; D remains ambiguous. The germline V and J ends were trimmed by 5 bases and 6 bases, with 14 bases remaining between them. The CDR3 contains 14 residues. Looked up from germline, CDR1 is DFQATT and CDR2 is SNEGSKA (reference sequence). DNA of the CDR3: TGCAGTGCTCATGAGACCGGATTTAATTCACCCCTCCACTTT. Protein: CSAHETGFNSPLHF.

The chain combines TRBV30 with TRBJ1-5; D is undetermined. V shed 3 bases and J shed 7 bases, with 13 bases lying between them. The CDR3 sequence is 13 residues long. CDR1 GTSNPN and CDR2 SVGIG come from the germline V gene (reference sequence). The CDR3 protein is CAWSPQARQPQHF. In DNA, the CDR3 is TGTGCCTGGAGCCCCCAGGCCCGCCAGCCCCAGCATTTT.

Only a few counts were recorded for this clonotype. The chain is built from TRBV14 and TRBJ2-1; unclear D gene. Looked up from germline, CDR1 is SGHDN and CDR2 is FVKESK. With 1 base removed from V and 0 bases from J, the gap between germline ends came to 4 bases. CDR3 length: 14 residues. The CDR3 reads CASSQASSYNEQFF. DNA of the CDR3: TGTGCCAGCAGCCAAGCCAGCTCCTACAATGAGCAGTTCTTC.

The CDR3 DNA reads TGTGCCATCAATGGCGGGTACACAGATACGCAGTATTTT. Protein sequence: CAINGGYTDTQYF. The rearrangement links TRBV10-3 to TRBJ2-3; a possible D gene is TRBD2 (5 bases). The germline V and J ends were trimmed by 7 bases and 2 bases, with 10 bases remaining between them. CDR3 length equals 13 residues. Germline loops: CDR1 ENHRY, CDR2 SYGVKD.